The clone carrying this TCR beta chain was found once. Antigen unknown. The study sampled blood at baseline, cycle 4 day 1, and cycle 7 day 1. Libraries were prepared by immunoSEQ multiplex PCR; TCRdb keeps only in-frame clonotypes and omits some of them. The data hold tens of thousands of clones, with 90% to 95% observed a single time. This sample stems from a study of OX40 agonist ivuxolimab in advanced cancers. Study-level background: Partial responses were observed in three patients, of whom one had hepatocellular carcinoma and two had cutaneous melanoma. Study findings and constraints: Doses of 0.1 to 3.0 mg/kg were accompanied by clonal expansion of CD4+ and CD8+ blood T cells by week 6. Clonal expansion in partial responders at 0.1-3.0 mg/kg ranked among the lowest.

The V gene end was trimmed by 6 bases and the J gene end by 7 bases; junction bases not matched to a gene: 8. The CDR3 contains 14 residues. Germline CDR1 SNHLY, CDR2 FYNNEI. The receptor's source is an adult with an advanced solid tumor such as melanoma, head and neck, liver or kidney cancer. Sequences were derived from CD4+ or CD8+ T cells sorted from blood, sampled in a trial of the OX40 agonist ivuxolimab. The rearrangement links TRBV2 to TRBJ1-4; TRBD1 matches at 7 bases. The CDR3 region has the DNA TGTGCCAGCAGACGACAGGGCTTGGGTGAAAAACTGTTTTTT. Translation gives CASRRQGLGEKLFF.